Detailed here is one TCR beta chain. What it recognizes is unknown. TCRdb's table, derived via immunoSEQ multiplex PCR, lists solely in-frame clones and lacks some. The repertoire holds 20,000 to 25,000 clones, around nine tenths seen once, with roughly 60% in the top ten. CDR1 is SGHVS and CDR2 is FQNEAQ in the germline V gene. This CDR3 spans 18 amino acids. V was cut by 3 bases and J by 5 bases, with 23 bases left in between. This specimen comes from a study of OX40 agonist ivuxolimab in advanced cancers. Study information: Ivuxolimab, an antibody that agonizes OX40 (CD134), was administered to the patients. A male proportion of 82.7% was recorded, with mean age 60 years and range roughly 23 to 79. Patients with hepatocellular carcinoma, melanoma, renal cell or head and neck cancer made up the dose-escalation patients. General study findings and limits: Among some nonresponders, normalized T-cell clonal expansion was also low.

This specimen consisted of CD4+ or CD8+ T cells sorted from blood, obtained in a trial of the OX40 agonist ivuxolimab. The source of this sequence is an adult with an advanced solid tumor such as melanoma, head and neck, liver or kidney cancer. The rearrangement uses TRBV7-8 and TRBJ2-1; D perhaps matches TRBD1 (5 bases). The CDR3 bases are TGTGCCAGCAGCTTGTACAGGATCCTTTTTGGAGAGGACAATGAGCAGTTCTTC. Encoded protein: CASSLYRILFGEDNEQFF.